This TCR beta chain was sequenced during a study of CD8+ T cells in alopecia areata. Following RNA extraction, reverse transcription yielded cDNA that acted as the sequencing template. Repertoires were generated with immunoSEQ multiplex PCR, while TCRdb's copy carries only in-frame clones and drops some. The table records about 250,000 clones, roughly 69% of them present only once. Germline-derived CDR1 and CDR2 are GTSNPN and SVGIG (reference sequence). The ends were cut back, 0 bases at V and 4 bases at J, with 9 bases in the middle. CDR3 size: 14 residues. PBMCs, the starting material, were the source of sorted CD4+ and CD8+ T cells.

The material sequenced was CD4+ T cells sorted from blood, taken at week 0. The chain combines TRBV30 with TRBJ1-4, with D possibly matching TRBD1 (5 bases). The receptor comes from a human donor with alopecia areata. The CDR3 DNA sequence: TGTGCCTGGAGTGTTGAAGGGGTTAATGAAAAACTGTTTTTT. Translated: CAWSVEGVNEKLFF.